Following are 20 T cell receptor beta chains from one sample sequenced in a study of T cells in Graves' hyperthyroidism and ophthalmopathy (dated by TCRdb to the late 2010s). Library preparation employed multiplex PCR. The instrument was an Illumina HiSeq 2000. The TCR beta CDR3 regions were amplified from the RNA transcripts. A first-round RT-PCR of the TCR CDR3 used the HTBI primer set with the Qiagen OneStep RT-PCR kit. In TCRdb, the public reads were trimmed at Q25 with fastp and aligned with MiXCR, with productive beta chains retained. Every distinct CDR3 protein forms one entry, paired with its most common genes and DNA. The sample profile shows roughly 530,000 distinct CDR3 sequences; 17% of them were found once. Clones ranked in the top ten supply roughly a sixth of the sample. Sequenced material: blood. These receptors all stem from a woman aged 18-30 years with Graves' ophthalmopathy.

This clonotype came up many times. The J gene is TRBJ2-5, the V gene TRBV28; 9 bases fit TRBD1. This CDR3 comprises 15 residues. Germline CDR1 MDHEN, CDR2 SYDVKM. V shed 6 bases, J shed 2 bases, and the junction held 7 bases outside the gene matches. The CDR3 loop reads CASRHHRGQQETQYF. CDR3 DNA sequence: TGTGCCAGCAGGCACCACAGGGGGCAACAAGAGACCCAGTACTTC.

CDR3 coding DNA: TGTGCCAGCACCCCTCGGCGGGATAGCAATCAGCCCCAGCATTTT. Encoded protein: CASTPRRDSNQPQHF. This chain uses TRBV5-8 with TRBJ1-5; D is ambiguous. This CDR3 is built from 15 residues. Between the trimmed V and J ends, which lost 6 bases and 0 bases, there was a span of 13 bases. The germline CDR1 and CDR2 sequences are SGHTS and YDEGEE.

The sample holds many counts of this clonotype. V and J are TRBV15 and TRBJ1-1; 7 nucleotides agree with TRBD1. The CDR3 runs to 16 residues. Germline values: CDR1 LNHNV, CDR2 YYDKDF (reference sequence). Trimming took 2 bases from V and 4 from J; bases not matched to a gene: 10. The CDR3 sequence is CATSRTNSAGGTEAFF. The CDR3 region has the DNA TGTGCCACCAGCAGAACCAACTCTGCAGGGGGCACTGAAGCTTTCTTT.

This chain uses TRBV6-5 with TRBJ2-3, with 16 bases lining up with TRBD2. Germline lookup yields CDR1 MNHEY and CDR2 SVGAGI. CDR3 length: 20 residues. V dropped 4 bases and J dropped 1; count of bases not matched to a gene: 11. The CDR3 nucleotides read TGTGCCAGCAGTTCTAAAAGAGACGGGACTAGCGGGAGGGGCACAGATACGCAGTATTTT. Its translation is CASSSKRDGTSGRGTDTQYF.

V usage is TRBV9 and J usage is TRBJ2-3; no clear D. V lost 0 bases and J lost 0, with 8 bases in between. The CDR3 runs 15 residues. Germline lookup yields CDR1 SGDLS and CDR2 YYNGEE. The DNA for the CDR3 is TGTGCCAGCAGCGTAGGTGGGGAAAGCACAGATACGCAGTATTTT. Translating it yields CASSVGGESTDTQYF. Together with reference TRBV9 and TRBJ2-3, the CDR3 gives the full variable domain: DSGVTQTPKHLITATGQRVTLRCSPRSGDLSVYWYQQSLDQGLQFLIQYYNGEERAKGNILERFSAQQFPDLHSELNLSSLELGDSALYFCASSVGGESTDTQYFGPGTRLTVL.

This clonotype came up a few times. CDR3: CASSVVGRGPHTGELFF. CDR3 nucleotide sequence: TGTGCCAGCAGCGTAGTAGGTCGGGGGCCTCACACCGGGGAGCTGTTTTTT. V and J are TRBV13 and TRBJ2-2; either TRBD1 or TRBD2 may supply D (6 bases each). Per germline, CDR1 PRHDT and CDR2 FYEKMQ (reference sequence). The V and J ends lost 5 bases and 3 bases respectively, with 19 bases between them. The CDR3 runs to 17 residues.

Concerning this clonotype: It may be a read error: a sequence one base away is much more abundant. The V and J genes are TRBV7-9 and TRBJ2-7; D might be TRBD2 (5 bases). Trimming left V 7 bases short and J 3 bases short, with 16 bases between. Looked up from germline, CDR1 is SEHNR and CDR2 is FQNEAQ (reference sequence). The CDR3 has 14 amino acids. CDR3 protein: CASTVGGSNYEQYF. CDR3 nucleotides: TGTGCCAGCACAGTCGGAGGATCCAACTACGAGCAGTACTTC.

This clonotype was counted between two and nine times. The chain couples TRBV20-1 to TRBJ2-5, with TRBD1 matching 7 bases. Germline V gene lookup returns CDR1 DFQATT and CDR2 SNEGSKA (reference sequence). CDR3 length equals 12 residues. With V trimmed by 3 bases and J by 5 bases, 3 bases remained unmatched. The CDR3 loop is CSARTTGETQYF. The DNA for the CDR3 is TGCAGTGCTAGGACGACAGGGGAGACCCAGTACTTC.

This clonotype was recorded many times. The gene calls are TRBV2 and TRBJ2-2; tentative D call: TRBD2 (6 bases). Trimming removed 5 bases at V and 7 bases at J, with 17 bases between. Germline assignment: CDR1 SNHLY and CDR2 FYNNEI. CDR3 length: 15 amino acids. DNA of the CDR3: TGTGCCAGCAGTTCGCCCCGGACGGGGGTCGGGGAGCTGTTTTTT. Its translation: CASSSPRTGVGELFF.

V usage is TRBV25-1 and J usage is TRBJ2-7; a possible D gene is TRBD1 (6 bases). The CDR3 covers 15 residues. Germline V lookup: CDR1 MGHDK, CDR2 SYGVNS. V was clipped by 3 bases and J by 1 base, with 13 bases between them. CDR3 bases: TGTGCCAGCAGTGAGGTCGTCGGACAGTCCTACGAGCAGTACTTC. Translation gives CASSEVVGQSYEQYF.

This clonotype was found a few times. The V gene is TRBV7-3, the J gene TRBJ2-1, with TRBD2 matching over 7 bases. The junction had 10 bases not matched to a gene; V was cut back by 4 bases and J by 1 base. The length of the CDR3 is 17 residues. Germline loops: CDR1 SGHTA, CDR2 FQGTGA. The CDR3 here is CASSSPSGNRSYNEQFF. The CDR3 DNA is TGTGCCAGCAGCTCCCCCAGCGGGAACCGTTCCTACAATGAGCAGTTCTTC. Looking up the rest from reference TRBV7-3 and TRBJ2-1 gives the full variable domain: GAGVSQTPSNKVTEKGKYVELRCDPISGHTALYWYRQSLGQGPEFLIYFQGTGAADDSGLPNDRFFAVRPEGSVSTLKIQRTERGDSAVYLCASSSPSGNRSYNEQFFGPGTRLTVL.

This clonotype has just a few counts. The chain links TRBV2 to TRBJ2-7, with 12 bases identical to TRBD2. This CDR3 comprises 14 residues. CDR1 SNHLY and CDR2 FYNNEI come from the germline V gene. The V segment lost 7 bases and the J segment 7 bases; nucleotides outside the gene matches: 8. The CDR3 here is CASIGLAGRGEQYF. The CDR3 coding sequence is TGTGCCAGCATTGGACTAGCGGGAAGAGGAGAGCAGTACTTC.

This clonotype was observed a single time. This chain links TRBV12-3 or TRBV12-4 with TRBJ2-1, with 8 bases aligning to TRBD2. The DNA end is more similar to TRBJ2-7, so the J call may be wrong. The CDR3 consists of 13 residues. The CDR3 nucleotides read TGTGCCAGCAGTCCGGGACTAGTCAATGAGCAGTACTTC. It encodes CASSPGLVNEQYF.

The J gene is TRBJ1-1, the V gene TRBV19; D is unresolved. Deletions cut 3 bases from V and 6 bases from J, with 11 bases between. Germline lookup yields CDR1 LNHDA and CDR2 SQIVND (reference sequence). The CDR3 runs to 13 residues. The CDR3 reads CASSMEADSEAFF. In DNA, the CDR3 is TGTGCCAGTAGTATGGAGGCAGACTCTGAAGCTTTCTTT.

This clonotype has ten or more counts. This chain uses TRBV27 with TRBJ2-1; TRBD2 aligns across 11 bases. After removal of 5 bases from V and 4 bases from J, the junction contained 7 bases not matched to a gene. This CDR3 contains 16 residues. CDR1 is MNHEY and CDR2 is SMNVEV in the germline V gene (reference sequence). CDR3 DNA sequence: TGTGCCAGCAGTCCCGGGACTAGCGGCCTATACAATGAGCAGTTCTTC. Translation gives CASSPGTSGLYNEQFF.

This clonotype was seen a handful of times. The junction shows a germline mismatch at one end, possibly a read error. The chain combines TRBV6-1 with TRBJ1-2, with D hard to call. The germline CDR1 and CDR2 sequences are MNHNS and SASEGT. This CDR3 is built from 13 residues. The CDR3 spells CAISGGSYYGYTF. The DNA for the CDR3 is TGTGCCATCAGTGGAGGCAGTTACTATGGCTACACCTTC.

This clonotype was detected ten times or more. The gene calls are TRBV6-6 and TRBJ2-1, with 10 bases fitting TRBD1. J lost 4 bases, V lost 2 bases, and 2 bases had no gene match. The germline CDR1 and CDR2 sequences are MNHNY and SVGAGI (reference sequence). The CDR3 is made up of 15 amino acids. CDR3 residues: CASSYRGQGYNEQFF. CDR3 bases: TGTGCCAGCAGTTACAGGGGACAGGGGTACAATGAGCAGTTCTTC.

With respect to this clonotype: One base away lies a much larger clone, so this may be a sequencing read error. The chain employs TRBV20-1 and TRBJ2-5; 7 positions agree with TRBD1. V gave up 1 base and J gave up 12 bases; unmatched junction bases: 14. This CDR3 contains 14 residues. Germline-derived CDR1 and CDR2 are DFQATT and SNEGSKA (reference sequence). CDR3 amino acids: CSARVPRGSGSEYF. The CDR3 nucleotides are TGCAGTGCTAGAGTCCCCAGGGGGTCCGGTAGTGAGTACTTC.

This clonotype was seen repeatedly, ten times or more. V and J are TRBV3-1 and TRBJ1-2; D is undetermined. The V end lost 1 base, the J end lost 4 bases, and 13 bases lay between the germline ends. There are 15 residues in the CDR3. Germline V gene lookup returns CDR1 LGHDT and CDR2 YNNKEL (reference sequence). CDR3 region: CASSQVGGRAYGYTF. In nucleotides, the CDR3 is TGTGCCAGCAGCCAAGTGGGCGGGCGCGCCTATGGCTACACCTTC.

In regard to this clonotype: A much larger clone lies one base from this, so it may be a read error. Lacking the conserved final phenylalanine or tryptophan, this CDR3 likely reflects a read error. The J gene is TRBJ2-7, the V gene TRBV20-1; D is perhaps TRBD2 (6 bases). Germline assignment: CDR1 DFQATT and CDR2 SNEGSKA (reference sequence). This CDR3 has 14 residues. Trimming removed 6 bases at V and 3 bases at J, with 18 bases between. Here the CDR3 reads CSAGGEGYFYEQYL. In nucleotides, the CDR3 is TGCAGTGCCGGGGGAGAGGGGTACTTCTACGAGCAGTACCTC.